What follows describes a single T cell receptor beta chain. Its recognized antigen is unknown. No per-base quality is available; no much larger clone lies one base away. The receptor library was made with the immunoSEQ multiplex PCR assay. For the multiplex PCR, a mixture combining 60 forward primers for TCR Vbeta segments and 13 reverse primers for TCR Jbeta segments was used. The CDR3 region of rearranged TCR beta genes was amplified from genomic DNA by a multiplex PCR assay. The amplified TCR beta libraries were sequenced on the Illumina HiSeq System as 87-base-pair reads. In the source study's methods: In a later analysis, roughly 80 million unique TCR beta chains were counted across the 666 repertoires, and around 10 million of these chains were shared by at least two donors. A nearest-neighbor algorithm error-corrected the raw reads and collapsed the reads into unique sequences, merging closely related sequences to remove PCR and sequencing errors. CDR3 sequences were aligned to IMGT reference sequences to assign V, D and J gene segments. For a sequence to be retained, a match of at least six nucleotides was required to both a V gene segment and a J gene segment. Rearrangements were classified as productive when the CDR3 lacked stop codons and remained in frame with V and J, and all other rearrangements were classified as non-productive. CDR3 was defined by IMGT convention, running from the second conserved V-encoded cysteine to the conserved J-encoded phenylalanine. The earlier analysis of about 570 of the donors excluded any sequence lacking an unambiguous match to a single V gene segment. In an earlier analysis of some 590 of the donors, V segments were called functional above 56.7% productive rearrangements and were called segregating when the between-donor standard deviation exceeded 5%. A statistical classification framework was developed to diagnose cytomegalovirus status using the catalog of TCR beta chain sequences. In a later analysis, TCR nucleotide sequences were compared against IMGT/GENE-DB human TR gene sequences so that V and J genes could be assigned. A later analysis assigned CDR3 sequences and most-parsimonious VDJ recombination scenarios with the TCRdist pipeline. In a later analysis, each TCR beta chain was defined by its CDR3 amino acid sequence together with its V-gene family, and reads without a unique V-gene family were excluded. In a later analysis, 450 to 600 highly shared, low-generation-probability nucleotide sequences were removed to address suspected cross-contamination and a sequencing artifact. For each public chain, a later analysis derived a clonal expansion index from normalized ranks of inferred template counts within each repertoire. In a later analysis, generation probabilities were computed with a VDJ recombination model fitted to out-of-frame rearrangements, and the resulting probabilities were checked against IGoR. In a later analysis, TCR-TCR, TCR-HLA and TCR-CMV co-occurrence was scored with hypergeometric tests, and a repertoire-size bias correction was applied to TCR pairs. To estimate false discovery rates, a later analysis permuted the HLA or CMV assignments 20 times. In a later analysis, co-occurring TCRs were grouped using DBSCAN, with TCRdist sequence similarity added in when clustering inside HLA-allele-positive subsets. For co-occurrence clustering, repertoires with fewer than 30,000 or more than 120,000 public chains were excluded, along with several repertoires with anomalous nucleotide sharing. Entries here come from immuneACCESS through TCRdb and include only in-frame sequences with V and J called. Some clones fail to appear in such tables; in the studies checked, an unresolved V gene covers under half of the shortfall, and the cause of the remainder is unknown. The V and J calls and clone size are taken from that table; D and trimming were inferred from the DNA. In this sample the table shows fewer than 250,000 clones, approximately 87% of which occur a single time. The biggest ten clones account for roughly 1.3% of the sample.

The CDR3 measures 13 amino acids from cysteine to phenylalanine. The DNA shown is the 39-base CDR3, in frame from base 1. The germline V gene encodes CDR1 WNHNN and CDR2 SYGVQD (reference sequence). The trim is 6 bases for V and 3 bases for J, with a gap of 12 bases between the germline ends. This sample was included in a study of cytomegalovirus exposure and HLA in healthy donors listed by TCRdb under 2017. About the study as a whole: An earlier analysis of a few hundred of the donors reported about 280 Gb of sequence data and 95 million to 130 million unique TCR beta sequences obtained from about 200 million T cells. An early release covering roughly 580 HLA-typed donors comprised about 300 gigabases of sequencing data and around 86 million unique TCR sequences. The genetic ancestry cluster associated with self-reported Caucasian donors included 70% to 85% of the 300 to 450 genotyped donors. The study aimed to test whether signatures of past pathogen exposure could be identified by cataloging public T cell receptors. The study used immunosequencing to profile the T cell repertoires of several hundred subjects and linked those repertoires to cytomegalovirus serostatus. A separate validation cohort of over a hundred different subjects was used in addition to the 666-subject first cohort. To predict cytomegalovirus infection status, the study combined high-throughput TCR immunosequencing, statistical association of individual TCRs with disease status, and machine learning. A later analysis re-analyzed previously published TCR beta repertoires from roughly 690 donors and added high-resolution HLA genotyping to study TCR occurrence patterns. In the later analysis, no new phenotypic data were used to find candidate immune exposures; instead, reliance was placed on TCR beta sequences and their occurrence across donors. To decide whether each TCR beta V gene segment behaved as functional or pseudogenic, an earlier analysis of nearly 600 of the donors relied on high-throughput TCR beta sequencing. Donor age, sex, ethnicity and CMV serostatus were compiled alongside the repertoire data. In a later genetic analysis, genome-wide SNP genotypes for about three fifths of the 666 donors were used, and that subset was treated as a discovery cohort. Every repertoire in the discovery cohort had been generated on one and the same sequencing platform. HLA typing included class I and class II loci at four-digit resolution. Typing coverage differed by locus: A, B, C, DRB1 and DQB1 were typed in roughly 620-640 donors, DQA1 in about 560, DPA1 in 606, and DPB1 in approximately 450. Four or five DR-DQ haplotypes were handled as single units for association and clustering because linkage in the cohort was strong. Among around 400 genotyped donors of the cohort, an average of about 240,000 unique TCR beta nucleotide sequences was sequenced per donor, of which about 18% were non-productive.

Points the paper makes about the study in general: For the cohort, immune exposure information was limited to CMV serostatus. In an earlier analysis of about 540 of the donors, most TCR beta V segments were observed in productive rearrangements about 87% or about 30% of the time, broadly matching IMGT annotations. In vitro tests confirmed that three of the cytomegalovirus-associated TCR beta chains recognize cytomegalovirus antigens. Because counts were too low, around 18 rarely observed V segments, including chromosome 9 orphons, were left out of the earlier analysis of roughly 600 of the donors. In a later analysis, most CMV-associated TCR beta chains were found to appear HLA-restricted, with HLA associations seemingly driven largely by CMV exposure. When HLA alleles, especially DR and DQ, strongly co-occurred, TCR associations were difficult to assign to individual alleles. Because some donors lacked HLA typing at each locus, the association tests relied only on the typed subset. A later analysis found that TCR association rates varied across HLA loci, with DRB1 alleles showing the most associated TCRs and HLA-C alleles the fewest. V-gene and J-gene trimming of TCR beta chains was associated with a missense DCLRE1C variant in a later genetic analysis, and the association was replicated in an independent cohort. Across donors, most TCR sequences were observed very rarely, whereas some public TCRs were present in many individuals. It was suggested by the authors that the approach could potentially be generalized to other disease states and immunological phenotypes. At a false discovery rate of 0.05, a later analysis linked 15,000 to 20,000 TCR beta sequences to specific HLA alleles. In both the original and validation cohorts, the classifier was reported to diagnose cytomegalovirus status with high specificity and sensitivity. Presence/absence analyses assumed roughly uniform sequencing depth across donors, an assumption that may not hold. According to a later analysis, parvovirus B19, influenza, CMV and Epstein-Barr virus appeared linked to several top co-occurrence clusters. In the study, roughly 160 TCR beta chains were listed as associated with cytomegalovirus. In a later analysis, HLA-associated TCR beta chains showed more clonal expansion and lower generation probabilities than non-associated chains that were equally common. The sequencing pipeline was judged likely to have produced a cluster of highly shared sequence variants as a technical artifact. The 87-base-pair reads could not distinguish some IMGT-functional V segments, including TRBV6-2 and TRBV6-3, so those segments were excluded. Only TCR beta chains were sequenced in this cohort, and the absence of alpha or paired-chain data limited detectable features. A further reported finding was that TCR beta sequences accurately predicted the HLA-A and HLA-B alleles for most subjects in the first cohort. In a later genetic analysis, fewer N-insertions in productive TCRs were reported among donors in an Asian-associated ancestry cluster than the roughly 670-donor mean. Linkage disequilibrium might explain the correlated functional status among segregating V segments, but an unknown experimental factor could not be ruled out.

The cohort comprised fewer than 750 healthy bone marrow donors. Cohort members were all nominally healthy when sampled, although unrecorded immune exposures were likely present. Of the 670 or so cohort members, approximately 290 had a positive CMV serostatus and about 400 had a negative one, while no CMV serostatus was recorded for the donor. A peripheral blood sample was provided by each donor, and peripheral blood mononuclear cells were used for TCR beta sequencing. Genomic DNA was extracted from the blood cell samples with the Qiagen DNeasy Blood Extraction Kit. The origin of this receptor is a human donor in good health. Material for sequencing was PBMCs. The chain is assembled from TRBV10-1 and TRBJ2-7; a tentative D call is TRBD2 (5 bases match). CDR3 region: CASRPTRDYEQYF. The DNA sequence reads TGCGCCAGCAGACCTACTAGGGACTACGAGCAGTACTTC.